This TCR beta chain appears in the sequencing data of a study of blood T cell repertoires in COVID-19. Study overall: Italy, Spain and the United States were the sources of the convalescent and acute COVID-19 samples. The cDNA or gDNA used as material had been derived from T cells, B-cell-depleted T cells, or PBMCs.

Only a few counts were recorded for this clone. Authors' data handling: How many nucleated cells were present was estimated from reference gene primer amplification. TCRdb's copy holds only in-frame clones and misses some; the assay was immunoSEQ multiplex PCR. From that table come the V and J calls and clone size; the DNA was used to work out D and trimming. The sample shows about 140,000 clones, around 90% of them seen only once. The CDR3 length is 15 residues. The V gene's germline CDR1 is LNHDA and CDR2 SQIVND (reference sequence). V lost 8 bases and J lost 0, with 16 bases in between. The chain has TRBV19 and TRBJ1-2, with D perhaps TRBD1 (5 bases). The receptor comes from a woman aged 60 to 75 with acute or convalescent COVID-19. The sequenced sample was peripheral blood. As DNA, the CDR3 is TGTGCCAGTGAGTCAGCAGGGACTTCTAACTATGGCTACACCTTC. It codes for CASESAGTSNYGYTF.